This TCR beta chain was recorded in a study of cytomegalovirus exposure and HLA in healthy donors (dated by TCRdb to 2016 to 2017). Describing the broader study: According to a later analysis, the roughly 120 validation repertoires were produced on the same platform as the roughly 600 repertoires of the first cohort. The aim of the study was to test whether cataloging public T cell receptors could identify signatures of past pathogen exposure. Besides the first cohort of roughly 700 subjects, a separate validation cohort made up of 120 different subjects was used. To predict cytomegalovirus infection status, the study combined high-throughput TCR immunosequencing, statistical association of individual TCRs with disease status, and machine learning.

The donors were included in the validation cohort of roughly 120 subjects, a group kept apart from the approximately 650-subject first cohort. As to this clone: Its antigen is not yet known. No base quality information exists; no much larger clone differs at one position.

Receptor libraries were prepared by the immunoSEQ multiplex PCR assay. In the original analysis: A statistical classification framework was developed to diagnose cytomegalovirus status using the catalog of TCR beta chain sequences. What TCRdb holds here is the immuneACCESS table cut down to in-frame rearrangements. Part of the clones is not present; checked against another copy, under half of the missing clones reflect an unresolved V gene, and the others are unexplained. V and J calls and clone size are those listed in that table; D and trimming were worked out from the DNA. In this sample the table shows over 200,000 clones, approximately 82% of which occur a single time. The ten largest clones take up roughly 5.5% of the sample. From the cysteine through the phenylalanine, the CDR3 covers 14 amino acids. Solely the CDR3 DNA is kept, with 42 bases framed from the first base. Trimmed from V: 10 bases; trimmed from J: 4 bases; junction bases lacking a gene match: 9. The germline V gene sets CDR1 to MDHEN and CDR2 to SYDVKM.

The paper's findings and limits, for the study overall: The study gave a list of around 170 TCR beta chains associated with cytomegalovirus. While some public TCRs were present in many individuals, most TCR sequences turned up only very rarely across donors. A few of the identified cytomegalovirus-associated TCR beta chains were confirmed in vitro to be specific for cytomegalovirus antigens. A later analysis found that TCRs clustered in the first cohort also tended to co-occur in the 130 or so validation repertoires, with more than 90% of cluster scores above 0. The authors suggested that the approach could potentially be generalized to other disease states and immunological phenotypes. A later analysis had no HLA typing for the validation cohort, so co-occurrence there was scored across all 130 or so repertoires. The classifier was reported to diagnose cytomegalovirus status with high specificity and sensitivity in both the original cohort and the validation cohort.

Sequencing used PBMCs. Recombination linked TRBV28 to TRBJ1-4; 7 bases in between match TRBD1. The sequence was obtained from a woman under 30 in good health and CMV-seronegative. CDR3 region: CATSLRDSNEKLFF. The nucleotides read TGTGCCACTTCGCTCCGGGACAGTAATGAAAAACTGTTTTTT.